A single sample gave rise to the 12 T cell receptor beta chains below, sequenced in a study of identifying expanded T cells in peripheral blood. Method: immunoSEQ multiplex PCR; TCRdb's copy keeps in-frame clones and lacks some. The table shows roughly 78,000 clones, with around 90% occurring only once. Sequenced: blood. The receptors originated from a person aged 18-70 years in good health.

This clone was recorded only once. The J gene is TRBJ2-5, the V gene TRBV18; D gene ambiguous. The end of the DNA aligns better with TRBJ2-7, so the J call may be wrong. Germline V lookup: CDR1 KGHSH, CDR2 LQKENI. The CDR3 extends over 12 amino acids. Written as DNA, the CDR3 is TGTGCCAGCTCACTTTCTTCCTACGAGCAGTACTTC. Its translation: CASSLSSYEQYF.

CDR3 region: CASSPDNEQYF. The CDR3 DNA follows: TGTGCCAGCAGCCCCGACAACGAGCAGTACTTC. The rearrangement links TRBV11-3 to TRBJ2-7; D gene ambiguous. Between the trimmed V and J ends, which lost 5 bases and 5 bases, there was a span of 7 bases. Looked up from germline, CDR1 is SGHNT and CDR2 is YENEEA. The CDR3 length is 11 residues.

The gene calls are TRBV10-3 and TRBJ2-7; TRBD1 might be the D (5 bases). V lost 2 bases to trimming and J lost 2 bases, with 10 bases between them. The germline gives CDR1 ENHRY, CDR2 SYGVKD. This CDR3 is 14 amino acids long. CDR3 nucleotides: TGTGCCATCAGTGAGACAGGTTTCCCCTACGAGCAGTACTTC. Translated, it gives CAISETGFPYEQYF.

V gene TRBV28 combines with J gene TRBJ1-1; D is uncertain. Trimming left V 3 bases short and J 2 bases short, with 10 bases between. The CDR3 spans 14 residues. CDR1 is MDHEN, CDR2 SYDVKM, per germline. CDR3 in amino acids: CASSFLQTNTEAFF. CDR3 nucleotide sequence: TGTGCCAGCAGTTTTCTCCAGACCAACACTGAAGCTTTCTTT. The variable domain in full, completed from reference TRBV28 and TRBJ1-1, reads DVKVTQSSRYLVKRTGEKVFLECVQDMDHENMFWYRQDPGLGLRLIYFSYDVKMKEKGDIPEGYSVSREKKERFSLILESASTNQTSMYLCASSFLQTNTEAFFGQGTRLTVV.

Turning to this clone: A read error may account for a junction end that differs from germline. The CDR3 DNA sequence: TGTGCCAGCAGCTTGGAGCCGGGCACTCCTAAGTTC. Its protein product is CASSLEPGTPKF. The chain couples TRBV5-6 to TRBJ2-7; D gene uncertain. The CDR3 loop spans 12 amino acids. Germline loops: CDR1 SGHDT, CDR2 YYEEEE. Using reference TRBV5-6 and TRBJ2-7 for the parts outside the CDR3, the full variable domain is DAGVTQSPTHLIKTRGQQVTLRCSPKSGHDTVSWYQQALGQGPQFIFQYYEEEERQRGNFPDRFSGHQFPNYSSELNVNALLLGDSALYLCASSLEPGTPKFGPGTRLTVT.

The rearrangement joins TRBV7-2 to TRBJ1-3; D not certain. Germline values: CDR1 SGHTA, CDR2 FQGNSA. The CDR3 is 14 residues long. V lost 0 bases, J lost 0 bases, and 3 bases lay in between. As DNA, the CDR3 is TGTGCCAGCAGCTTAGCGGCCTCTGGAAACACCATATATTTT. Translating it yields CASSLAASGNTIYF. The variable domain in full, with the rest retrieved from reference TRBV7-2 and TRBJ1-3, is GAGVSQSPSNKVTEKGKDVELRCDPISGHTALYWYRQSLGQGLEFLIYFQGNSAPDKSGLPSDRFSAERTGGSVSTLTIQRTQQEDSAVYLCASSLAASGNTIYFGEGSWLTVV.

V is TRBV7-2 and J is TRBJ1-2; D remains ambiguous. Trimming took off 1 base at V and 3 bases at J, with 9 bases between the two ends. The length of the CDR3 is 14 residues. Germline V gene lookup returns CDR1 SGHTA and CDR2 FQGNSA. CDR3 region: CASSLDWTDYGYTF. The CDR3 DNA reads as TGTGCCAGCAGCTTAGATTGGACGGACTATGGCTACACCTTC.

The rearrangement links TRBV19 to TRBJ1-2; unclear D gene. Trimming left V 1 base short and J 4 bases short, with 19 bases between. Germline CDR1 LNHDA, CDR2 SQIVND (reference sequence). The CDR3 is 17 residues long. The DNA of the CDR3 is TGTGCCAGTAGTATAGGGGGTACCGGCGAACTAAGCTATGGCTACACCTTC. Its protein is CASSIGGTGELSYGYTF.

The V call is TRBV6-6, the J call TRBJ1-1; 7 bases fit TRBD1. Trimming took 5 bases from V and 6 from J; bases not matched to a gene: 9. The germline V gene encodes CDR1 MNHNY and CDR2 SVGAGI (reference sequence). The CDR3 consists of 14 residues. The CDR3 DNA is TGTGCCAGCAGTCGCACCGACAGGGTGGCTGAAGCTTTCTTT. Its translation is CASSRTDRVAEAFF.

The chain employs TRBV9 and TRBJ2-1; TRBD1 aligns across 8 bases. J lost 7 bases, V lost 4 bases, and 10 bases had no gene match. The CDR3 totals 15 residues. Per the germline V gene, CDR1 is SGDLS and CDR2 is YYNGEE. CDR3 sequence: CASSREPDRANEQFF. CDR3 nucleotide sequence: TGTGCCAGCAGCAGGGAACCGGACAGGGCTAATGAGCAGTTCTTC.

Comments on this clone: This same CDR3 is encoded by further DNA sequences in the sample. The rearrangement uses TRBV7-2 and TRBJ1-1; no definite D call. The germline V gene encodes CDR1 SGHTA and CDR2 FQGNSA. This CDR3 contains 13 residues. Trimming shortened V by 1 base and J by 1 base, and 4 bases separated the two germline ends. Written as DNA, the CDR3 is TGTGCCAGCAGCTTAGTCGGGAACACTGAAGCTTTCTTT. It codes for CASSLVGNTEAFF. Combining the CDR3 with reference TRBV7-2 and TRBJ1-1 gives the whole variable domain GAGVSQSPSNKVTEKGKDVELRCDPISGHTALYWYRQSLGQGLEFLIYFQGNSAPDKSGLPSDRFSAERTGGSVSTLTIQRTQQEDSAVYLCASSLVGNTEAFFGQGTRLTVV.

This chain links TRBV28 with TRBJ1-1, with unresolved D. Per germline, CDR1 MDHEN and CDR2 SYDVKM. The CDR3 consists of 12 residues. V was pared by 6 bases and J by 1 base, with 6 bases between. CDR3 region: CASSNPNTEAFF. The CDR3 nucleotides read TGTGCCAGCAGCAACCCGAACACTGAAGCTTTCTTT.